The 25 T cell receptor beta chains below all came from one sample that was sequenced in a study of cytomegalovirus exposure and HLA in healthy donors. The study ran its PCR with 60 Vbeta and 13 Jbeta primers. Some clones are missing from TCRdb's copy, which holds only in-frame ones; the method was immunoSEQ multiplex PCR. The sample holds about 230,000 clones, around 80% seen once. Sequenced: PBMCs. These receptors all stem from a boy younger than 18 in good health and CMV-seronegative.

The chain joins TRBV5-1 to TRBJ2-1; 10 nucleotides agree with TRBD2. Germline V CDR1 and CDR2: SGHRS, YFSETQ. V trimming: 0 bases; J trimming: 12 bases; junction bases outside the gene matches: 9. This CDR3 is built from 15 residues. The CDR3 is CASSLDSGGGRGQFF. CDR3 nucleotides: TGCGCCAGCAGCTTGGACAGCGGGGGGGGTCGTGGGCAGTTCTTC.

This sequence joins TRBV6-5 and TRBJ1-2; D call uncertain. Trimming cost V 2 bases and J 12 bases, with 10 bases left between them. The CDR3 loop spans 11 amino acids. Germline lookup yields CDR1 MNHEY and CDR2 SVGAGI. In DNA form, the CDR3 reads TGTGCCAGCAGTTACCCCCCTCCCCACACCTTC. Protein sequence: CASSYPPPHTF.

The CDR3 here is CASSFLGFQETQYF. In DNA form, the CDR3 reads TGTGCCAGCAGTTTCCTAGGCTTTCAAGAGACCCAGTACTTC. The V and J genes are TRBV27 and TRBJ2-5; no firm D call. In germline, CDR1 is MNHEY, CDR2 SMNVEV (reference sequence). Trimming stripped 3 bases from V and 2 bases from J, with 10 bases between. The CDR3 runs to 14 residues.

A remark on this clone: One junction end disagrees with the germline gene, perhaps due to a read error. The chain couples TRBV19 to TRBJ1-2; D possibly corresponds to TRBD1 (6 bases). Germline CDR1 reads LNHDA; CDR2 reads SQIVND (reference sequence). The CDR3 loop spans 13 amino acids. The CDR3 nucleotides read TGTGCCAGTAGTGTAGACAGGAGGTTTGGCTACACCTTC. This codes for CASSVDRRFGYTF.

The CDR3 region is CASSIGLAGGAGTQYF. In nucleotides, the CDR3 is TGTGCCAGTAGTATAGGACTAGCGGGAGGGGCGGGGACCCAGTACTTC. V and J are TRBV19 and TRBJ2-5; 14 positions agree with TRBD2. The germline CDR1 and CDR2 sequences are LNHDA and SQIVND (reference sequence). Trimming removed 1 base from V and 7 bases from J; junction bases left unmatched: 5. The CDR3 loop spans 16 amino acids.

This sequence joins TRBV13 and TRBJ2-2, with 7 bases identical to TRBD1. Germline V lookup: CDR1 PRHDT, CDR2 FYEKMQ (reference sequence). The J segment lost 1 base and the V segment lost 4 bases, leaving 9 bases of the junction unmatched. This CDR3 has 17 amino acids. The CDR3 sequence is CASSSYRGMMNTGELFF. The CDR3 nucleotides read TGTGCCAGCAGCTCTTACAGGGGAATGATGAACACCGGGGAGCTGTTTTTT.

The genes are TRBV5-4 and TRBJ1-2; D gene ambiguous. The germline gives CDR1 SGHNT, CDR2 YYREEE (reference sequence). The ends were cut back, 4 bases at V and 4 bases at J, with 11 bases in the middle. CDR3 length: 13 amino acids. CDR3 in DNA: TGTGCCAGCAGCGAGGACTCCGGCTATGGCTACACCTTC. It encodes CASSEDSGYGYTF.

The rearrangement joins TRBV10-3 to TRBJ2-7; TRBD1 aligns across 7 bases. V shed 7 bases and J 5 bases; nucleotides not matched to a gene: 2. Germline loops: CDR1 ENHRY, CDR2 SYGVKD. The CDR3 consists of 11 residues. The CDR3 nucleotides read TGTGCCATCAACAGGGGTAACGAGCAGTACTTC. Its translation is CAINRGNEQYF.

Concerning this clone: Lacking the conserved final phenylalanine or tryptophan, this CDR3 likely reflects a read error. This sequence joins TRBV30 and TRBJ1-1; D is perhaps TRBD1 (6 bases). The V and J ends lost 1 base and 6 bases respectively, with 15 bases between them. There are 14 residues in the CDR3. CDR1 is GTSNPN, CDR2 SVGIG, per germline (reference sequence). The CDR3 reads CAWSGTGSAPEAFL. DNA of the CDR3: TGTGCCTGGAGTGGAACAGGGTCGGCTCCTGAAGCTTTCCTT.

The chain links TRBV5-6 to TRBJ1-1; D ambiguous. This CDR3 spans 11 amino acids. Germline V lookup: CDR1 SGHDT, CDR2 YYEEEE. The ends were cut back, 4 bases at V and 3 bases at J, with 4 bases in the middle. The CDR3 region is CASSLDTEAFF. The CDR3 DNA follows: TGTGCCAGCAGCCTAGACACTGAAGCTTTCTTT. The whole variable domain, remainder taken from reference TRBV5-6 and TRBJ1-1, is DAGVTQSPTHLIKTRGQQVTLRCSPKSGHDTVSWYQQALGQGPQFIFQYYEEEERQRGNFPDRFSGHQFPNYSSELNVNALLLGDSALYLCASSLDTEAFFGQGTRLTVV.

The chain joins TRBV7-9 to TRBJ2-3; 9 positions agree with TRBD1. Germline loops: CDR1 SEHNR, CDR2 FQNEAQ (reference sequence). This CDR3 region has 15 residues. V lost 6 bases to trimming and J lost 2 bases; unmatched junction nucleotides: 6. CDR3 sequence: CASSSGDRVTDTQYF. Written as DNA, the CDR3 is TGTGCCAGCAGTTCAGGGGACAGGGTCACAGATACGCAGTATTTT.

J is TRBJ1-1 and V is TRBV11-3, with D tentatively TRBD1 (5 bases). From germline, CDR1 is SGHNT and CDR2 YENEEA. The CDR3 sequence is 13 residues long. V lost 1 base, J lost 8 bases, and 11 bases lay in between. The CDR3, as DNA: TGTGCCAGCAGCTTAGGCTGGGGGAGGGAAGCTTTCTTT. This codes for CASSLGWGREAFF.

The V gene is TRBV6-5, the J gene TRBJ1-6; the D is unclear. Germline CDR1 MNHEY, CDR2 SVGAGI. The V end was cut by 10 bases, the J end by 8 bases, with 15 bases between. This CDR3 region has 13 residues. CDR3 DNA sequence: TGTGCCACTCAGGAGGTGAGGGATTCACCCCTCCACTTT. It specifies CATQEVRDSPLHF.

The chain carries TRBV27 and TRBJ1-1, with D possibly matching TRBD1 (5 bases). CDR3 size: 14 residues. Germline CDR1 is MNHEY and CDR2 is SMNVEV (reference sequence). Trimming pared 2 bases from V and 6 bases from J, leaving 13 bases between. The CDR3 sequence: CASSLQGNLAEAFF. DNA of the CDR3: TGTGCCAGCAGTTTACAGGGTAATCTTGCTGAAGCTTTCTTT.

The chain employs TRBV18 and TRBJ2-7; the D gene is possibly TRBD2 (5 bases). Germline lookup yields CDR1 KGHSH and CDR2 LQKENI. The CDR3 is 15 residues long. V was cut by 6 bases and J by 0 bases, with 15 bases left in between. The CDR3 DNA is TGTGCCAGCTCGCTGGACTGGCGGCCCTCCTACGAGCAGTACTTC. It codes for CASSLDWRPSYEQYF.

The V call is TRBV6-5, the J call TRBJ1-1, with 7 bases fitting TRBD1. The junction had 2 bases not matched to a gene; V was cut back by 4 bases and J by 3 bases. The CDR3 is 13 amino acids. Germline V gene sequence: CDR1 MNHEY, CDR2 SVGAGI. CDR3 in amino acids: CASSFGTDTEAFF. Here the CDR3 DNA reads TGTGCCAGCAGTTTCGGGACAGACACTGAAGCTTTCTTT.

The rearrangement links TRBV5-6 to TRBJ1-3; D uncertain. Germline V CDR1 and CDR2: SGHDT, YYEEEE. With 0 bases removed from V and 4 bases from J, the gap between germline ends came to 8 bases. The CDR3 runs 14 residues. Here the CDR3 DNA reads TGTGCCAGCAGCTTGGGGGGAGCCGGAAACACCATATATTTT. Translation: CASSLGGAGNTIYF. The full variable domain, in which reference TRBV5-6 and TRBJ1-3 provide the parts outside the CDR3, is DAGVTQSPTHLIKTRGQQVTLRCSPKSGHDTVSWYQQALGQGPQFIFQYYEEEERQRGNFPDRFSGHQFPNYSSELNVNALLLGDSALYLCASSLGGAGNTIYFGEGSWLTVV.

CDR3 nucleotide sequence: TGTGCCAGCTCACCGCCCGGACAGTTCGGCGAAAAACTGTTTTTT. As protein: CASSPPGQFGEKLFF. The rearrangement joins TRBV18 to TRBJ1-4; maybe TRBD1 (6 bases). From germline, CDR1 is KGHSH and CDR2 LQKENI. The CDR3 extends over 15 amino acids. Trimming cost V 3 bases and J 8 bases, with 16 bases left between them.

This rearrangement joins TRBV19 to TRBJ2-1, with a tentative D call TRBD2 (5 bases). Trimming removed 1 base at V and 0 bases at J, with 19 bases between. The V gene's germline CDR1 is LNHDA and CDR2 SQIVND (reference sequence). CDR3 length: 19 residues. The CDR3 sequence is CASSIVPWVERSSYNEQFF. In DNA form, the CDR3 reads TGTGCCAGTAGTATAGTCCCTTGGGTTGAGCGGAGCTCCTACAATGAGCAGTTCTTC.

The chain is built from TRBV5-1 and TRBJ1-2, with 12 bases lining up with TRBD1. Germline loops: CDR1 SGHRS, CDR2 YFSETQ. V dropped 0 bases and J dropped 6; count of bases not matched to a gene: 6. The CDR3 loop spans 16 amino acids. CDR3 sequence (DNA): TGCGCCAGCAGCTTGGCCGGGACAGGGGGCGCAGATGGCTACACCTTC. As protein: CASSLAGTGGADGYTF.

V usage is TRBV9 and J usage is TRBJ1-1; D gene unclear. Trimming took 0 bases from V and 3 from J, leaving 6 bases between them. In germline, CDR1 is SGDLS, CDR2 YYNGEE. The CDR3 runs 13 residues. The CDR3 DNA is TGTGCCAGCAGCGTAGATCTCGACACTGAAGCTTTCTTT. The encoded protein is CASSVDLDTEAFF.

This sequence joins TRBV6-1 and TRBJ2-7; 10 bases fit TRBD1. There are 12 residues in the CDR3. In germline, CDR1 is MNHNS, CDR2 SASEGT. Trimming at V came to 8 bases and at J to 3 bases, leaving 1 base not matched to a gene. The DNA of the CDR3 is TGTGCCAGCGGGGACAGGGGCTACGAGCAGTACTTC. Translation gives CASGDRGYEQYF.

CDR3 sequence: CASSLAPGGTYEQYF. The CDR3 bases are TGTGCCAGCAGCTTGGCCCCAGGGGGTACCTACGAGCAGTACTTC. The chain links TRBV5-5 to TRBJ2-7; 7 bases agree with TRBD1. V gave up 0 bases and J gave up 2 bases; unmatched junction bases: 5. The germline V gene encodes CDR1 SGHKS and CDR2 YYEKEE (reference sequence). The CDR3 has 15 residues.

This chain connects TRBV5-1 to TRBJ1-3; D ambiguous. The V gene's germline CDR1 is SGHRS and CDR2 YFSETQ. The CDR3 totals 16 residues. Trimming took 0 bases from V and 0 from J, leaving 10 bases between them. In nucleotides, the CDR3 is TGCGCCAGCAGCTTGGCCCAGACTAACTCTGGAAACACCATATATTTT. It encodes CASSLAQTNSGNTIYF.

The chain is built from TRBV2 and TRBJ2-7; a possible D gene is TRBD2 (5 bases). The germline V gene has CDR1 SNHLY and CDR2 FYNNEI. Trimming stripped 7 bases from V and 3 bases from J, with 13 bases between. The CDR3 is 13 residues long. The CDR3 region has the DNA TGTGCCAGCACGGACGGACTTCACTACGAGCAGTACTTC. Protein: CASTDGLHYEQYF.